This TCR beta chain was captured by sequencing in a study of blood T cell repertoires in COVID-19. Profiled with immunoSEQ multiplex PCR; TCRdb holds only in-frame clones, not every one. The profile shows about 140,000 clones, 85% of them singletons. Categorization into cohorts depended on clinical history that participants reported. Germline lookup yields CDR1 SGHRS and CDR2 YFSETQ. The ends were cut back, 0 bases at V and 7 bases at J, with 16 bases in the middle. The CDR3 covers 16 residues. The V and J genes are TRBV5-1 and TRBJ2-2; D possibly corresponds to TRBD1 (6 bases). Sequencing was performed on PBMCs or T cells enriched from blood (not recorded which). This receptor was obtained from a woman aged 40 to 50 who had recovered from COVID-19. CDR3 sequence reads: CASSLEPGVTSGELFF. Written as DNA, the CDR3 is TGCGCCAGCAGCTTGGAACCAGGGGTTACCAGCGGGGAGCTGTTTTTT.